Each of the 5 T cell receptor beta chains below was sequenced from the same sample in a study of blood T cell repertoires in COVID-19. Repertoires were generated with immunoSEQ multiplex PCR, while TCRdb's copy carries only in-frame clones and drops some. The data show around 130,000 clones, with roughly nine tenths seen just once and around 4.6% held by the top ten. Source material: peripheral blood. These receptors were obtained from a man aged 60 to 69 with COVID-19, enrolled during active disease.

CDR3 DNA: TGTGCCAGTAGTATTAGGGGAAATCAGCCCCAGCATTTT. This sequence encodes CASSIRGNQPQHF. V is TRBV19 and J is TRBJ1-5; TRBD1 might be the D (5 bases). V was pared by 3 bases and J by 4 bases, with 7 bases between. From germline, CDR1 is LNHDA and CDR2 SQIVND (reference sequence). CDR3 length: 13 residues.

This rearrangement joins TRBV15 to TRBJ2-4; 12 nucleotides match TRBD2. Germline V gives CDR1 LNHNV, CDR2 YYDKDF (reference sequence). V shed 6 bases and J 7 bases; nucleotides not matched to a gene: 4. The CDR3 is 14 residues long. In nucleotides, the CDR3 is TGTGCCACCAGGAGACTAGCGGGAGAGAACATTCAGTACTTC. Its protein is CATRRLAGENIQYF.

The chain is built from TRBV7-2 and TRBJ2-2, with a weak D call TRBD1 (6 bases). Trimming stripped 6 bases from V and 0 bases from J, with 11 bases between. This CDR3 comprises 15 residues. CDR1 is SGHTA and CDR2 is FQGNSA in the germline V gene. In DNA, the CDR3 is TGTGCCAGCAGATTCCGACAGGCGAACACCGGGGAGCTGTTTTTT. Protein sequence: CASRFRQANTGELFF. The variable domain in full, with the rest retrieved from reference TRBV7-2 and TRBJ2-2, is GAGVSQSPSNKVTEKGKDVELRCDPISGHTALYWYRQSLGQGLEFLIYFQGNSAPDKSGLPSDRFSAERTGGSVSTLTIQRTQQEDSAVYLCASRFRQANTGELFFGEGSRLTVL.

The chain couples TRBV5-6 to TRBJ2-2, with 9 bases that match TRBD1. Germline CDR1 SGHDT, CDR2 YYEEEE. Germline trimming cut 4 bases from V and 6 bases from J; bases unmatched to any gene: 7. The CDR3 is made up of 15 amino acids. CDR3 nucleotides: TGTGCCAGCAGCAACAGGGGGCCCAGTGCCGGGGAGCTGTTTTTT. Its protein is CASSNRGPSAGELFF.

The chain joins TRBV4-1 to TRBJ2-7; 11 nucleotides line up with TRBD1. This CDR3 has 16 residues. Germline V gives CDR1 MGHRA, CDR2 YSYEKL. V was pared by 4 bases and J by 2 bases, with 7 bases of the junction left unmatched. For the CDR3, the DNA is TGCGCCAGCAGCCGAGGGACAGGGGGTTTCGCCTACGAGCAGTACTTC. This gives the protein CASSRGTGGFAYEQYF.